The clone carrying this T cell receptor beta chain was seen once. Described treatment: oral pan-JAK inhibitor, 5-10 mg twice daily. Obtained from alopecia areata patients were lesional scalp punch biopsies along with peripheral blood. The sample originates from a study of CD8+ T cells in alopecia areata. About the research overall: A regimen of oral tofacitinib, 5 to 10 mg twice daily, was given to treated patients.

Reverse transcribed after extraction, RNA yielded cDNA as the sequencing template. Sequencing was performed with immunoSEQ multiplex PCR; in TCRdb, only in-frame clones are kept and a portion is missing. This table holds about 200,000 clones, 64% found once. Germline CDR1 reads SGHTA; CDR2 reads FQGNSA. V was pared by 5 bases and J by 0 bases, with 7 bases between. This CDR3 region has 13 residues. The chain uses TRBV7-2 and TRBJ1-1; a possible D gene is TRBD1 (5 bases). The clonotype comes from a human donor with alopecia areata. The material sequenced was CD4+ T cells sorted from blood, taken at week 4, from a patient treated with tofacitinib. This CDR3 reads CASSRGMNTEAFF. CDR3 coding DNA: TGTGCCAGCAGCCGGGGCATGAACACTGAAGCTTTCTTT.